The entry below gives a single TCR beta chain sequence along with its context. Possible read error: a much larger clone is one base away. The data were obtained in a study of blood T cells in healthy people across ages. Germline V lookup: CDR1 DFQATT, CDR2 SNEGSKA (reference sequence). The length of the CDR3 is 18 residues. With a J-beta primer mix and a sample-barcoded 5' primer, a second PCR ran roughly 6 to 11 cycles. Researchers report that each sample yielded at least 2.5 million CDR3-containing paired-end reads. One entry per CDR3 protein results from TCRdb running MiXCR on the 5' RACE reads. This table holds around 1.7 million distinct CDR3 sequences, about 30% found once.

What was sequenced was blood. V is TRBV20-1 and J is TRBJ2-1; 10 nucleotides agree with TRBD1. The TCR originated in a woman under 40 in good health. The CDR3 here is CSARLLGQGTSSYNERFF. As DNA, the CDR3 is TGCAGTGCTAGACTCCTGGGACAGGGGACAAGCTCCTACAATGAGCGGTTCTTC.